A selection of T cell receptor beta chains follows, all from one sample in a study of Ad26.COV2.S vaccination and SARS-CoV-2 variants. Measured with immunoSEQ multiplex PCR; TCRdb has only the in-frame clones, and not every one. The sample shows roughly 460,000 clones, 80% to 90% of them seen only once. The sample consisted of peripheral blood, taken in a trial of Ad26.COV2.S vaccine versus placebo. All receptors derive from a person between 18 and 65 years old who received the Ad26.COV2.S COVID-19 vaccine or a placebo. CDR3s include the opening cysteine and the closing phenylalanine or tryptophan. Each record gives: J gene, D gene, V gene, clone size, CDR3 DNA, CDR3 protein. The D gene is left open where the match is weak. The size field is filled for only some rows; it gives once, few, many or a size class.

TRBJ2-1,TRBD1,TRBV9,-,TGTGCCAGCAGCGTAGGCTTGTGGCAGGGGGAGTACAATGAGCAGTTCTTC,CASSVGLWQGEYNEQFF
TRBJ1-6,TRBD1,TRBV29-1,-,TGCAGCGCATCTGCTGGGACAGCAAATTCACCCCTCCACTTT,CSASAGTANSPLHF
TRBJ1-4,-,TRBV4-1,once,TGCGCCAGCAGCCTCGTTTTAAATGAAAAACTGTTTTTT,CASSLVLNEKLFF
TRBJ2-7,TRBD1,TRBV3-1/TRBV3-2,-,TGTGCCAGCAGCCGTTTCGGGACAGGGTCCTACGAGCAGTACTTC,CASSRFGTGSYEQYF
TRBJ1-6,-,TRBV2,-,TGTGCCAGCATATATCACCCCGATTCACCCCTCCACTTT,CASIYHPDSPLHF
TRBJ2-5,-,TRBV2,-,TGTGCCAGCCGCTGGGGCGGGGAGACCCAGTACTTC,CASRWGGETQYF
TRBJ1-1,-,TRBV5-1,-,TGCGCCAGCAGCGACGCAAGGGGGATGAACACTGAAGCTTTCTTT,CASSDARGMNTEAFF
TRBJ2-1,-,TRBV5-4,once,TGTGCCAGCAGTAGAGGGACTTACAATGAGCAGTTCTTC,CASSRGTYNEQFF
TRBJ2-5,TRBD2,TRBV19,-,TGTGCCAGTAAGAGTTTAGCTAGCGGAGAGACCCAGTACTTC,CASKSLASGETQYF
TRBJ2-5,-,TRBV12-3/TRBV12-4,once,TGTGCCAGCAGTCCTCTAGCCCAAGAGACCCAGTACTTC,CASSPLAQETQYF
TRBJ1-1,TRBD1,TRBV13,-,TGTGCCAGCAGCAACCCAGGGGGCCGGTACACTGAAGCTTTCTTT,CASSNPGGRYTEAFF
TRBJ1-4,-,TRBV27,-,TGTGCCAGCAGAAGATGGACAGCCCAGAATAATGAAAAACTGTTTTTT,CASRRWTAQNNEKLFF
TRBJ1-1,-,TRBV15,-,TGTGCCACCAACTTCGGGGGCTCCGGTGAAGCTTTCTTT,CATNFGGSGEAFF
TRBJ2-3,-,TRBV29-1,-,TGCAGCGTTGCCCTAGGGGGACTCACAGATACGCAGTATTTT,CSVALGGLTDTQYF
TRBJ2-1,-,TRBV30,-,TGTGCCTGGAGTGTAGGGGGGGCCGTCTACAATGAGCAGTTCTTC,CAWSVGGAVYNEQFF
TRBJ1-1,-,TRBV2,-,TGTGCCAGCGGAAGCAGGGTAGGAGGGGGCACTGAAGCTTTCTTT,CASGSRVGGGTEAFF
TRBJ1-5,TRBD1,TRBV27,-,TGTGCCAGCAGCACCCTGACAGGGAGCAATCAGCCCCAGCATTTT,CASSTLTGSNQPQHF
TRBJ2-3,TRBD2,TRBV6-6,-,TGTGCCAGCAGTTTTTACGGGGGGGCCTCAGATACGCAGTATTTT,CASSFYGGASDTQYF
TRBJ1-6,-,TRBV30,-,TGTGCCTGGAGCGGGGACATACCTAATTCACCCCTCCACTTT,CAWSGDIPNSPLHF
TRBJ2-3,TRBD2,TRBV7-3,-,TGTGCCAGCAGCTTAAGTGGGACTAGCTTGGATACGCAGTATTTT,CASSLSGTSLDTQYF
TRBJ2-7,TRBD2,TRBV28,-,TGTGCCAGCAGCCCTTCGGAGCGGGAGGGGGAGTACTTC,CASSPSEREGEYF
TRBJ2-7,-,TRBV6-5,-,TGTGCCACCAATCCCTCCTATGCGGGAAGCCCCGAGCAGTACTTC,CATNPSYAGSPEQYF
TRBJ2-7,TRBD1,TRBV29-1,-,TGCAGCGTTGGGGTACGGGACAGGGTCGACGAGCAGTACTTC,CSVGVRDRVDEQYF
TRBJ1-6,TRBD1,TRBV6-5,-,TGTGCCAGCAGAATCAACAGGGGCTCACCCCTCCACTTT,CASRINRGSPLHF
TRBJ1-3,TRBD1,TRBV6-5,-,TGTGCCAGCAGCGGGACAGGACGAGGACGAAACACCATATATTTT,CASSGTGRGRNTIYF
TRBJ2-7,TRBD2,TRBV10-3,-,TGTGCCATCAGTGACGGAGCGGGAGGAGGGTACGAGCAGTACTTC,CAISDGAGGGYEQYF
TRBJ1-5,TRBD1,TRBV6-5,-,TGTGCCAGCATGGGGACAGGAAAAAGCAATCAGCCCCAGCATTTT,CASMGTGKSNQPQHF
TRBJ2-1,TRBD2,TRBV4-1,-,TGCGCCAGCAGCCAAGAAGCGGGGGGCTACAATGAGCAGTTCTTC,CASSQEAGGYNEQFF
TRBJ2-7,-,TRBV4-2,-,TGTGCCAGCAGCCAAGAGGTCGCGCAGTCCTACGAGCAGTACTTC,CASSQEVAQSYEQYF
TRBJ2-1,-,TRBV19,-,TGTGCCAGTAGTGACTACCGGGACACCAAAGAGCAGTTCTTC,CASSDYRDTKEQFF
TRBJ2-1,-,TRBV6-4,-,TGTGCCAGCAACGCGAATCTAGGACTTTCCTATGAGCAGTTCTTC,CASNANLGLSYEQFF
TRBJ2-1,TRBD2,TRBV15,once,TGTGCCACCAGCCCTAGCGGGAGCACGTACAATGAGCAGTTCTTC,CATSPSGSTYNEQFF
TRBJ2-1,-,TRBV11-3,-,TGTGCCAGCAGCTTAGGGCGGGCCACCAACAATGAGCAGTTCTTC,CASSLGRATNNEQFF
TRBJ2-7,-,TRBV13,-,TGTGCCAGCAGCTCTCGGACAGTTGACCCCCCGAGGTCCTACGAGCAGTACTTC,CASSSRTVDPPRSYEQYF
TRBJ1-5,-,TRBV30,-,TGTGCCTGGAGTTCCCATTCCAATCAGCCCCAGCATTTT,CAWSSHSNQPQHF
TRBJ2-3,TRBD2,TRBV27,-,TGTGCCAGCAGTTTACGGCTAGCGGGAGCTCCAGATACGCAGTATTTT,CASSLRLAGAPDTQYF
TRBJ2-2,-,TRBV18,-,TGTGCCAGCTCACCACCTGGGACACCTAACACCGGGGAGCTGTTTTTT,CASSPPGTPNTGELFF
TRBJ1-2,-,TRBV12-5,-,TGTGCTAGTGCCCTAGGGAGCTATGGCTACACCTTC,CASALGSYGYTF
TRBJ2-2,-,TRBV7-9,-,TGTGCCAGCAGCTTATACACCAACACCGGGGAGCTGTTTTTT,CASSLYTNTGELFF
TRBJ2-1,-,TRBV27,-,TGTGCCAGCATTTCGCTTTCGGGGGGCGACTACAATGAGCAGTTCTTC,CASISLSGGDYNEQFF
TRBJ1-1,-,TRBV20-1,-,TGCAGTGCCCCGAACTATGAAGCTTTCTTT,CSAPNYEAFF
TRBJ2-2,TRBD1,TRBV6-5,once,TGTGCCAGCAGCCTCGGACAGGGGAGGACCGGGGAGCTGTTTTTT,CASSLGQGRTGELFF
TRBJ1-5,-,TRBV21-1,-,TGTGCCAGCAGCAAGTCCAGGGGACTTTACTATAGCAATCAGCCCCAGCATTTT,CASSKSRGLYYSNQPQHF
TRBJ2-5,-,TRBV12-3/TRBV12-4,once,TGTGCCAGCAGTTTAGTTAGATTTGAGACCCAGTACTTC,CASSLVRFETQYF
TRBJ2-7,-,TRBV5-1,-,TGCGCCAGCAGCTTGGGAGGAAACTCCTACGAGCAGTACTTC,CASSLGGNSYEQYF
TRBJ1-4,TRBD1,TRBV6-5,-,TGTGCCAGCAGAAGACAGGGGAAAGAAAAACTGTTTTTT,CASRRQGKEKLFF
TRBJ1-1,-,TRBV7-3,-,TGTGCCAGCAGCGCAAGCATGAACACTGAAGCTTTCTTT,CASSASMNTEAFF
TRBJ2-3,TRBD2,TRBV24-1,-,TGTGCCACCAGTGATCCAGGTCTCTCGCCTAGCGGACTCTCTGCAGATACGCAGTATTTT,CATSDPGLSPSGLSADTQYF